Described below is a single T cell receptor (beta chain) sequence and its context. Its antigen is currently unknown. This CDR3 is missing its conserved last phenylalanine or tryptophan, likely due to a read error. V was pared by 7 bases and J by 3 bases, with 16 bases between. This CDR3 spans 15 amino acids. This record comes from a study of T cell repertoires in cytomegalovirus infection. Study-level background: Based on public TCR beta signatures, there were indications of CMV infection and of a matching HLA type. General observations from the study: Public TCR beta family frequency separated CMV-and-HLA carriers, including in an independent cohort. HLA-C-restricted CMV-specific TCR beta clonotypes were dominant in the ex vivo response.

TCRdb independently ran MiXCR on the reads; one entry per CDR3 protein. The data show about 530,000 distinct CDR3 sequences, around 27% seen once. The chain joins TRBV12-3 or TRBV12-4 to TRBJ2-1, with D perhaps TRBD2 (5 bases). Sequenced: PBMCs. The receptor was derived from a human donor in good health (CMV status not recorded). Some clones in this sample may be carry-over from other donors' samples. This CDR3 reads CASTLSLGGYNEQFL. The DNA for the CDR3 is TGTGCCAGCACCCTATCCCTAGGAGGCTACAATGAGCAGTTCTTA.